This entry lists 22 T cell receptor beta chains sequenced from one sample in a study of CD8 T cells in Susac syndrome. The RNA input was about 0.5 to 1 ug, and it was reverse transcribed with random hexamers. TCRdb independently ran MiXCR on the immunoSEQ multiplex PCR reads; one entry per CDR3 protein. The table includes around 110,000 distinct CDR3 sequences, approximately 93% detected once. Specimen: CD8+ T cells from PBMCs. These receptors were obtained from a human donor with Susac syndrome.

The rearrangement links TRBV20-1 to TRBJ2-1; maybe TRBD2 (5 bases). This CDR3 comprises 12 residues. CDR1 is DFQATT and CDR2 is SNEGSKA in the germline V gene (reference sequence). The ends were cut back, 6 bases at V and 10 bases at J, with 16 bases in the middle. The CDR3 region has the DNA TGCAGTGCCGGCGACGGGGTAGCCGAGCAGTTCTTC. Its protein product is CSAGDGVAEQFF.

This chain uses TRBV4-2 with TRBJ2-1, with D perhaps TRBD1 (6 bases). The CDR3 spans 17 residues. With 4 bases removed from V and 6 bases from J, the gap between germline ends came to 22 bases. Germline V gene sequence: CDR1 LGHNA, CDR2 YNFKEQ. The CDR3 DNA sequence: TGTGCCAGCAGCCTAATAGCATCAGGACAGACCGGCAATGAGCAGTTCTTC. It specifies CASSLIASGQTGNEQFF.

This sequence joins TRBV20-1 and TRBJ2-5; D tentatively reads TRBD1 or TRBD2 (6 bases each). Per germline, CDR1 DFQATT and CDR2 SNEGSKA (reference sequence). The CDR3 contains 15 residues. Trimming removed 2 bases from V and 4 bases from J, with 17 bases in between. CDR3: CSARLRDTGGETQYF. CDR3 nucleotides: TGCAGTGCTAGACTCCGGGACACCGGGGGAGAGACCCAGTACTTC.

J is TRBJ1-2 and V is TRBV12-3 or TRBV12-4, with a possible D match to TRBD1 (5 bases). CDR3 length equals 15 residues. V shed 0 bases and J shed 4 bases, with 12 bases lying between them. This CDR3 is CASSLASPGPYGYTF. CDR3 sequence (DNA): TGTGCCAGCAGTTTAGCTTCCCCGGGGCCCTATGGCTACACCTTC.

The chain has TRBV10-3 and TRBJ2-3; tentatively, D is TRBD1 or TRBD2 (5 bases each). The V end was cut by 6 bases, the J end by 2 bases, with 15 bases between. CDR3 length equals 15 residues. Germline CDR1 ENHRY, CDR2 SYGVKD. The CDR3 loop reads CAIRGTLSSTDTQYF. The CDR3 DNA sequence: TGTGCCATCAGAGGGACCCTCTCGTCCACAGATACGCAGTATTTT.

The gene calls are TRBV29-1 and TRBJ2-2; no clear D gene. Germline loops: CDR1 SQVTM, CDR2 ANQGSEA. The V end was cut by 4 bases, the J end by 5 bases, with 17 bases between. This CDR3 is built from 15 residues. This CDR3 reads CSVGSSAIGTGELFF. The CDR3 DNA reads TGCAGCGTTGGCTCTTCGGCAATAGGGACCGGGGAGCTGTTTTTT.

The CDR3, as DNA: TGTGCCAGCTCGGGATGGACAGGGACCGAGCAGTACTTC. Its protein is CASSGWTGTEQYF. The V gene is TRBV19, the J gene TRBJ2-7, with TRBD1 matching over 8 bases. Unmatched junction bases numbered 10, after V lost 9 bases and J lost 6 bases. The CDR3 extends over 13 amino acids. Germline assignment: CDR1 LNHDA and CDR2 SQIVND (reference sequence).

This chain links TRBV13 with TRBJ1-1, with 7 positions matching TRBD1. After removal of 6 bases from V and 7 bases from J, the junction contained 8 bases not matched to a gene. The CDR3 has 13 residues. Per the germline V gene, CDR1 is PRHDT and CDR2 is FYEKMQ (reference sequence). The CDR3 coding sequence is TGTGCCAGCAGTCAGGGGGGGACAAGTGAAGCTTTCTTT. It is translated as CASSQGGTSEAFF.

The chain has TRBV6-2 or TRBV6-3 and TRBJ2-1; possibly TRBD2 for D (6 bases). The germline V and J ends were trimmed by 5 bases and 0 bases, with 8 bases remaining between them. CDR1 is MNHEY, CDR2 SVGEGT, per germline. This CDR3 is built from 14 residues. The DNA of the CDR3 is TGTGCCAGCAGTCGACTAGGCTCCTACAATGAGCAGTTCTTC. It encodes CASSRLGSYNEQFF.

This CDR3 is CASPQGRTEAFF. The CDR3 DNA is TGTGCCAGCCCACAGGGACGAACTGAAGCTTTCTTT. The chain has TRBV2 and TRBJ1-1; D might be TRBD1 (6 bases). Trimming shortened V by 8 bases and J by 5 bases, and 12 bases separated the two germline ends. Germline-derived CDR1 and CDR2 are SNHLY and FYNNEI. CDR3 length equals 12 residues.

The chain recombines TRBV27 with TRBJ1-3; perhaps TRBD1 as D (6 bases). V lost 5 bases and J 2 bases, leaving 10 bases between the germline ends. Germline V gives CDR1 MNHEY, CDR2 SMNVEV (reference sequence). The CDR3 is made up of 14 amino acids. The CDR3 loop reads CASSPQGTGNTIYF. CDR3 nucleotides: TGTGCCAGCAGTCCACAGGGAACTGGAAACACCATATATTTT.

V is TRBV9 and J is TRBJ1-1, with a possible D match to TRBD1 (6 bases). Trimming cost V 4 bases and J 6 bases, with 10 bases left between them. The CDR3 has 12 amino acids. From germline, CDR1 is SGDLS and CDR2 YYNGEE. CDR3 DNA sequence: TGTGCCAGCAGCCCAGGACAGCCTGAAGCTTTCTTT. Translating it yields CASSPGQPEAFF.

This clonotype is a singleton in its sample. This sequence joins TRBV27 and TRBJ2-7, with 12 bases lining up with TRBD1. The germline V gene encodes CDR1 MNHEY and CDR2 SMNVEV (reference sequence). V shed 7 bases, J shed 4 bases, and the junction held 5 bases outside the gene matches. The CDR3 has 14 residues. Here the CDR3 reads CASTGQGAPYEQYF. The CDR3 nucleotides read TGTGCCAGCACGGGACAGGGGGCGCCTTACGAGCAGTACTTC.

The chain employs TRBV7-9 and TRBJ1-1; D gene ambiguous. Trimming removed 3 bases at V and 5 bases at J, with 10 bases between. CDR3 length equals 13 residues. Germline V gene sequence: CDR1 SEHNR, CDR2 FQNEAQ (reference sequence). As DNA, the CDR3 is TGTGCCAGCAGCTTGGGAGGTCTAACTGAAGCTTTCTTT. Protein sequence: CASSLGGLTEAFF.

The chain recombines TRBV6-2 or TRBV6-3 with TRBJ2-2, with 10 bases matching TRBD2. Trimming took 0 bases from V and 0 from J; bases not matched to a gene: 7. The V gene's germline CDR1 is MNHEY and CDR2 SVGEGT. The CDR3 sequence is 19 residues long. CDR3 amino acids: CASSYSGSGGTSNTGELFF. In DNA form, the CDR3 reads TGTGCCAGCAGTTACTCTGGTAGCGGGGGGACCTCGAACACCGGGGAGCTGTTTTTT.

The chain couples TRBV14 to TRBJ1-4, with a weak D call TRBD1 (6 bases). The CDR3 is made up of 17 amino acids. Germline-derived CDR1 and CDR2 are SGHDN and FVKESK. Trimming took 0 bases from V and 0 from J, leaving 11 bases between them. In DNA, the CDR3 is TGTGCCAGCAGCCAAGATGCCCCAGGGGCAACTAATGAAAAACTGTTTTTT. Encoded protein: CASSQDAPGATNEKLFF.

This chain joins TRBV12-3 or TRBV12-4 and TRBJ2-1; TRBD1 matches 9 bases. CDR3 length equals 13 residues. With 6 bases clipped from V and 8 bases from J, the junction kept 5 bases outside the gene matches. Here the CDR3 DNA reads TGTGCCAGCAGGGGGGACAGGGCCGATGAGCAGTTCTTC. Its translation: CASRGDRADEQFF.

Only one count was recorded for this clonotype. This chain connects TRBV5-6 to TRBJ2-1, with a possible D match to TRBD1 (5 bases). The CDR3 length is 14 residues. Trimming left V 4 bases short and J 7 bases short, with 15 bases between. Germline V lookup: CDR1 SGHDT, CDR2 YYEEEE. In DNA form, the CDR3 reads TGTGCCAGCAGCCCCCAGGGTAAAGGGAATGAGCAGTTCTTC. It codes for CASSPQGKGNEQFF.

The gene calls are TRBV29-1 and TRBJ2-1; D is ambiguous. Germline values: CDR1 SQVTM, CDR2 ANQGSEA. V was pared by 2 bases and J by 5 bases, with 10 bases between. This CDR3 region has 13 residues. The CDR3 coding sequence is TGCAGCGTTGAAACCTATCTTGACAATGAGCAGTTCTTC. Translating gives CSVETYLDNEQFF.

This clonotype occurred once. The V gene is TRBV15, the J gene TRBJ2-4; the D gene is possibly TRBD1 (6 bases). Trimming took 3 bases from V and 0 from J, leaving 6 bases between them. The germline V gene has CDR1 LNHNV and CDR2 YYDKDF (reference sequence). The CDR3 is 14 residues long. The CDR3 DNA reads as TGTGCCACCAGCAGGGACAGAGCCAAAAACATTCAGTACTTC. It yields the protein CATSRDRAKNIQYF.

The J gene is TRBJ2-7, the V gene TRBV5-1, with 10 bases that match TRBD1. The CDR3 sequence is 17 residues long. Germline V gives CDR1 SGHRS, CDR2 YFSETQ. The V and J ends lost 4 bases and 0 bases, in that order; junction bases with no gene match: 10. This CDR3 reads CASSGWRTGGNSYEQYF. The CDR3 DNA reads TGCGCCAGCAGCGGGTGGCGGACAGGGGGAAACTCCTACGAGCAGTACTTC.

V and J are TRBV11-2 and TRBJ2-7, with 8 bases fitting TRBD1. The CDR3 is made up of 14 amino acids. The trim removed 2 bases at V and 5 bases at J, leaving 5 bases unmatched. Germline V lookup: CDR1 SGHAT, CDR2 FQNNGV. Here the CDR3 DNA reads TGTGCCAGCAGCTTAATCCGGACAGGGAACGAGCAGTACTTC. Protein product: CASSLIRTGNEQYF. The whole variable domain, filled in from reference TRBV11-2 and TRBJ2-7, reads EAGVAQSPRYKIIEKRQSVAFWCNPISGHATLYWYQQILGQGPKLLIQFQNNGVVDDSQLPKDRFSAERLKGVDSTLKIQPAKLEDSAVYLCASSLIRTGNEQYFGPGTRLTVT.